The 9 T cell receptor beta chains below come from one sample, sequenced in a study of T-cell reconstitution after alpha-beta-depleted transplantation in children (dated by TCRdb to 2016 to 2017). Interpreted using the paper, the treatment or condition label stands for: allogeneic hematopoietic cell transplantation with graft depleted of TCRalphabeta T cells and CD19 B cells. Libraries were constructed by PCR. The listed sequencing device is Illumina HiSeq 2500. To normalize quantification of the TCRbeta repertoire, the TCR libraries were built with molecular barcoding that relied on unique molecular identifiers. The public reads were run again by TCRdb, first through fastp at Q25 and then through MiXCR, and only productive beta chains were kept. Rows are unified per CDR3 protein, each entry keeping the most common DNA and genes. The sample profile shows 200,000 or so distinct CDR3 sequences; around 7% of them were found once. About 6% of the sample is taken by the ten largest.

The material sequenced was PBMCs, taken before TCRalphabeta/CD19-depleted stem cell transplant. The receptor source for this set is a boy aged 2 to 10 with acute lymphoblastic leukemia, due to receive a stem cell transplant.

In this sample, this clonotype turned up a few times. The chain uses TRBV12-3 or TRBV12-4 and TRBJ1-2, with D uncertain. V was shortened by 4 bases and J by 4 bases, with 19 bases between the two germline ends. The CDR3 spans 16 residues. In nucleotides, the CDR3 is TGTGCCAGCAGTTCTCCGAAGGGTACCTTGGCCTATGGCTACACCTTC. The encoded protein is CASSSPKGTLAYGYTF.

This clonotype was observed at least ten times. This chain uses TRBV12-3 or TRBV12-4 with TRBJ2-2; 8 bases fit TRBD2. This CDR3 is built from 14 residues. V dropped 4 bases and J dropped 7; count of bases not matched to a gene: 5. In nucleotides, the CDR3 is TGTGCCAGCAGTTCAAGAGCGGGGGTCGGGGAGCTGTTTTTT. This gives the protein CASSSRAGVGELFF.

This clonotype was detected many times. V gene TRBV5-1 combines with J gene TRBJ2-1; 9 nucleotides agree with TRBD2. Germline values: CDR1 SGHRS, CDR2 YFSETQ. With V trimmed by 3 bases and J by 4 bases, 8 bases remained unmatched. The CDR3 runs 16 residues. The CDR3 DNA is TGCGCCAGCAGCTCGGTAGGCGGGGGGGCGTACAATGAGCAGTTCTTC. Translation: CASSSVGGGAYNEQFF.

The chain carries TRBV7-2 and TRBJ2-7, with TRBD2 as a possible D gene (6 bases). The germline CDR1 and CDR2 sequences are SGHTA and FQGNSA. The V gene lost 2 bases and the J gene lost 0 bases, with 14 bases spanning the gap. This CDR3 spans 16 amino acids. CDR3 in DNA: TGTGCCAGCAGCTTAAGCCGTCGGGGGAGCTCCTACGAGCAGTACTTC. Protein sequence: CASSLSRRGSSYEQYF.

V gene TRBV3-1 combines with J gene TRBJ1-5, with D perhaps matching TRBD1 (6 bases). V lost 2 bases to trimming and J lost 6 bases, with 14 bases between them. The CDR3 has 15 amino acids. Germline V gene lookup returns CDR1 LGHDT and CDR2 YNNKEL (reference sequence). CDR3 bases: TGTGCCAGCAGCCAACATGTGAGGGGGACTCAGCCCCAGCATTTT. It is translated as CASSQHVRGTQPQHF.

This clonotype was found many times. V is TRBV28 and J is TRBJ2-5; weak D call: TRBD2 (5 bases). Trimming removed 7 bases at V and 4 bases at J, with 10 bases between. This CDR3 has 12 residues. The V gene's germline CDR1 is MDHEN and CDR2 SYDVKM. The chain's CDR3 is CASTGRGETQYF. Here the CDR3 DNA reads TGTGCCAGCACCGGACGGGGAGAGACCCAGTACTTC.

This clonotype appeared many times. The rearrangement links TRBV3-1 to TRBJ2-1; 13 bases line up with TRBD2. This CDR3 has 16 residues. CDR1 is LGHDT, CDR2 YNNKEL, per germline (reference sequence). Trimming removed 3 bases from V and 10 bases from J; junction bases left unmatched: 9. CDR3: CASSHAKPGLAGEQFF. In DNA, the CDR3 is TGTGCCAGCAGCCACGCTAAACCGGGACTAGCGGGAGAGCAGTTCTTC.

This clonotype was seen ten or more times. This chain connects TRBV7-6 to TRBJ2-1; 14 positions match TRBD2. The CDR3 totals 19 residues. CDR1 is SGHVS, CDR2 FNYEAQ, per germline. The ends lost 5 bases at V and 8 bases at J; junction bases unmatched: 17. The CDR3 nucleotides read TGTGCCAGCAGCCCCGGCAAGACTAGCGGGGGGGCGGGTAAAGATGAGCAGTTCTTC. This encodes CASSPGKTSGGAGKDEQFF.

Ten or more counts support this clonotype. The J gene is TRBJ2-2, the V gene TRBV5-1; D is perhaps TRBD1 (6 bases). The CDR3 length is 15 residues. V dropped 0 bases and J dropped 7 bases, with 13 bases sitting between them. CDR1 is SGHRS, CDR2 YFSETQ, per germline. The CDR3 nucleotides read TGCGCCAGCAGCTTGGGACACCGGGACATCGGGGAGCTGTTTTTT. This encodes CASSLGHRDIGELFF.